This T cell receptor beta chain was profiled in a study of T cells after yellow fever vaccination. About the study: Preparation of fractions with low cell numbers was performed using SMART-Seq v4 Ultra Low Input.

Points from the study as a whole: Though weaker, the secondary response peaked faster, on day 5 versus 15.

Making TCR cDNA involved 5'RACE template switching, which added UMIs and a universal primer site. TCRdb reprocessed the 5' RACE reads with MiXCR, giving one entry per CDR3 protein. Of hundreds of thousands of distinct CDR3 sequences listed, over 9% were seen once; the top ten hold under 15%. Trimming took off 1 base at V and 2 bases at J, with 10 bases between the two ends. The germline V gene encodes CDR1 LGHNA and CDR2 YSLEER. The CDR3 has 15 amino acids. A word on this clonotype: Its specificity is unknown.

This TCR was recovered from a man aged 25 to 40 who received the YFV17D yellow fever vaccine. V and J are TRBV4-3 and TRBJ2-3; perhaps TRBD2 as D (6 bases). The input for sequencing was PBMCs, taken on the day of the yellow fever booster vaccination. This chain's CDR3 is CASSQGGITTDTQYF. CDR3 sequence (DNA): TGCGCCAGCAGCCAAGGCGGGATAACCACAGATACGCAGTATTTT.